These T cell receptor beta chains were read from a single sample in a study of cytomegalovirus exposure and HLA in healthy donors. Profiled with immunoSEQ multiplex PCR; TCRdb holds only in-frame clones, not every one. Reported are about 88,000 clones; the ten largest clones contain just over 5.5%. Sequencing was performed on PBMCs. The receptors come from a girl aged 5-17 years in good health and CMV-seropositive. Both conserved end residues are part of each CDR3. A D gene is named only where the DNA matches it firmly.

j_call cdr3_length v_call d_call cdr3_aa cdr3_nt
TRBJ1-5 12 TRBV7-9 NA CASSLPDQPQHF TGTGCCAGCAGCTTACCCGATCAGCCCCAGCATTTT
TRBJ1-1 17 TRBV7-9 NA CASSLGAGTISNTEAFF TGTGCCAGCAGCTTAGGCGCGGGGACTATCTCGAACACTGAAGCTTTCTTT
TRBJ1-5 14 TRBV7-9 NA CASSLGGGNQPQHF TGTGCCAGCAGTTTAGGGGGAGGCAATCAGCCCCAGCATTTT
TRBJ2-5 13 TRBV5-4 TRBD1 CASSMTGQETQYF TGTGCCAGCAGCATGACAGGGCAAGAGACCCAGTACTTC
TRBJ2-2 13 TRBV10-3 NA CAISDREDGELFF TGTGCCATCAGTGACAGGGAGGACGGGGAGCTGTTTTTT
TRBJ2-5 18 TRBV4-1 TRBD2 CASSQIPGTSGDQETQYF TGCGCCAGCAGCCAAATCCCCGGGACTAGCGGGGACCAAGAGACCCAGTACTTC
TRBJ2-5 13 TRBV10-3 TRBD1 CAIRKQGEETQYF TGTGCCATCAGAAAACAGGGGGAAGAGACCCAGTACTTC
TRBJ1-1 17 TRBV13 TRBD1 CASRSWTGGSSNTEAFF TGTGCCAGCAGGTCCTGGACAGGGGGATCCTCGAACACTGAAGCTTTCTTT
TRBJ2-7 12 TRBV5-4 TRBD1 CASSFGTGEQYF TGTGCCAGCAGCTTCGGGACAGGCGAGCAGTACTTC
TRBJ1-1 19 TRBV30 TRBD1 CAWRSPVGFGQGVDTEAFF TGTGCCTGGAGATCCCCCGTTGGGTTCGGACAGGGGGTGGACACTGAAGCTTTCTTT
TRBJ2-7 14 TRBV5-6 TRBD2 CASSLAASGYEQYF TGTGCCAGCAGCTTGGCTGCTAGCGGTTACGAGCAGTACTTC
TRBJ2-3 16 TRBV29-1 TRBD2 CSVGEVAGGSTDTQYF TGCAGCGTTGGAGAGGTAGCGGGGGGGAGCACAGATACGCAGTATTTT
TRBJ1-5 12 TRBV7-9 NA CASSKGGPPQHF TGTGCCAGCAGTAAAGGGGGTCCGCCCCAGCATTTT
TRBJ1-2 14 TRBV5-6 TRBD1 CASSPMTGVSGYTF TGTGCCAGCAGCCCTATGACAGGGGTTAGTGGCTACACCTTC
TRBJ2-5 14 TRBV4-2 NA CASSQATRAETQYF TGTGCCAGCAGCCAGGCCACTAGGGCGGAGACCCAGTACTTC
TRBJ1-5 17 TRBV19 NA CASSEEGTAYSNQPQHF TGTGCCAGTAGTGAGGAGGGCACGGCCTATAGCAATCAGCCCCAGCATTTT
TRBJ1-5 15 TRBV27 NA CASSSMQGSGQPQHF TGTGCCAGCAGTTCGATGCAGGGGAGTGGGCAGCCCCAGCATTTT
TRBJ2-5 16 TRBV5-4 TRBD2 CASSSGLAGTKETQYF TGTGCCAGCAGCTCGGGACTAGCGGGGACGAAAGAGACCCAGTACTTC
TRBJ2-5 13 TRBV5-1 NA CASSWGPEETQYF TGCGCCAGCAGCTGGGGCCCTGAAGAGACCCAGTACTTC
TRBJ2-7 13 TRBV6-6 TRBD2 CASRGTSTHEQYF TGTGCCAGCAGGGGGACTAGTACCCACGAGCAGTACTTC
TRBJ1-5 16 TRBV4-1 TRBD1 CASSHPPGTANQPQHF TGCGCCAGCAGCCACCCCCCAGGGACAGCCAATCAGCCCCAGCATTTT
TRBJ2-3 14 TRBV29-1 NA CSVAVAASTDTQYF TGCAGCGTTGCGGTGGCGGCTAGCACAGATACGCAGTATTTT
TRBJ1-6 15 TRBV6-1 TRBD1 CASSELGQGVAGLHF TGTGCCAGCAGTGAATTAGGACAGGGAGTGGCGGGCCTCCACTTT
TRBJ2-2 14 TRBV27 TRBD1 CASNIHRGTGELFF TGTGCCAGCAACATACACAGGGGCACCGGGGAGCTGTTTTTT
TRBJ1-2 12 TRBV5-6 NA CASSVRAYGYTF TGTGCCAGCTCGGTCAGGGCCTATGGCTACACCTTC
TRBJ1-6 15 TRBV27 NA CASRTQQGEDSPLHF TGTGCCAGCAGGACCCAACAGGGAGAGGATTCACCCCTCCACTTT
TRBJ1-1 16 TRBV9 TRBD1 CASSAGTGVGSTEAFF TGTGCCAGCAGCGCCGGGACAGGGGTGGGCTCTACTGAAGCTTTCTTT
TRBJ2-2 18 TRBV4-1 TRBD1 CASSQVIKGQENTGELFF TGCGCCAGCAGCCAAGTAATTAAGGGACAGGAGAACACCGGGGAGCTGTTTTTT
TRBJ1-2 15 TRBV28 NA CASSNEALGYYGYTF TGTGCCAGCAGTAACGAGGCCCTAGGCTACTATGGCTACACCTTC
TRBJ1-6 15 TRBV28 TRBD1 CASSSRDRQYSPLHF TGTGCCAGCAGTTCCCGGGACAGACAATATTCACCCCTCCACTTT
TRBJ2-3 17 TRBV4-3 TRBD2 CASSQDRSGSSTDTQYF TGCGCCAGCAGCCAAGATCGGAGCGGGAGTAGCACAGATACGCAGTATTTT
TRBJ2-1 14 TRBV6-1 NA CASSGAAGGNEQFF TGTGCCAGCAGTGGAGCCGCAGGAGGAAATGAGCAGTTCTTC